The 23 T cell receptor beta chains below come from one sample, sequenced in a study of cytotoxic CD8 clonotypes in ibrutinib-treated CLL. Clones were sequenced by immunoSEQ multiplex PCR, and TCRdb holds only the in-frame ones, with some missing. The profile shows some 50,000 clones, around 55% of them singletons. The sample here was PBMCs, taken after 24 months of ibrutinib treatment. These receptors originate from a human donor with chronic lymphocytic leukemia.

The chain carries TRBV28 and TRBJ2-2, with D tentatively TRBD1 (5 bases). CDR1 and CDR2 (germline): MDHEN, SYDVKM. V gave up 2 bases and J gave up 2 bases, with 12 bases separating them. The CDR3 has 16 residues. The CDR3 region has the DNA TGTGCCAGCAGTTTAGCCCGGACACCTAACACCGGGGAGCTGTTTTTT. Its translation is CASSLARTPNTGELFF.

To note about this clone: This specimen includes other DNA sequences encoding the same CDR3. The chain recombines TRBV7-9 with TRBJ1-2, with D unresolved. The germline V gene encodes CDR1 SEHNR and CDR2 FQNEAQ (reference sequence). The CDR3 has 13 residues. V was shortened by 1 base and J by 7 bases, with 10 bases between the two germline ends. The CDR3 is CASSLDGGSGYTF. The CDR3 bases are TGTGCCAGCAGCTTAGATGGCGGGAGTGGCTACACCTTC. The variable domain in full, completed from reference TRBV7-9 and TRBJ1-2, reads DTGVSQNPRHKITKRGQNVTFRCDPISEHNRLYWYRQTLGQGPEFLTYFQNEAQLEKSRLLSDRFSAERPKGSFSTLEIQRTEQGDSAMYLCASSLDGGSGYTFGSGTRLTVV.

The rearrangement links TRBV7-2 to TRBJ2-3; D remains unclear. This CDR3 contains 13 residues. Trimming removed 5 bases from V and 2 bases from J, with 8 bases in between. The V gene's germline CDR1 is SGHTA and CDR2 FQGNSA. The CDR3 reads CASSRQVTDTQYF. The CDR3 region has the DNA TGTGCCAGCAGCCGACAAGTCACAGATACGCAGTATTTT.

This clone was counted between two and nine times. This chain joins TRBV30 and TRBJ2-1; 11 positions match TRBD2. CDR1 is GTSNPN, CDR2 SVGIG, per germline (reference sequence). The V gene end was trimmed by 2 bases and the J gene end by 5 bases; junction bases not matched to a gene: 5. The CDR3 has 15 residues. CDR3 nucleotide sequence: TGTGCCTGGAGTCCTCGGGGACTAGCGGACAATGAGCAGTTCTTC. It encodes CAWSPRGLADNEQFF.

The rearrangement joins TRBV27 to TRBJ1-5; no definite D call. Germline lookup yields CDR1 MNHEY and CDR2 SMNVEV (reference sequence). This CDR3 is 14 amino acids long. V was trimmed by 3 bases and J by 6 bases, leaving 12 bases between them. The CDR3 reads CASSFLGSSQPQHF. DNA of the CDR3: TGTGCCAGCAGTTTTCTCGGTTCTAGTCAGCCCCAGCATTTT.

This clone was seen ten or more times. The chain recombines TRBV10-3 with TRBJ2-3, with TRBD2 identical over 7 bases. Germline assignment: CDR1 ENHRY and CDR2 SYGVKD. V dropped 7 bases and J dropped 6; count of bases not matched to a gene: 25. This CDR3 comprises 19 residues. CDR3 bases: TGTGCCATCAAAAATCCGATGTCGAGAACTTCCCTGGGGGGGGATACGCAGTATTTT. Translating gives CAIKNPMSRTSLGGDTQYF.

This clone was found a few times. The V gene is TRBV14, the J gene TRBJ1-2; the match to TRBD1 covers 9 bases. V was pared by 2 bases and J by 4 bases, with 5 bases of the junction left unmatched. CDR1 and CDR2 (germline): SGHDN, FVKESK. This CDR3 spans 15 amino acids. DNA for the CDR3: TGTGCCAGCAGCCAACCGGGACAGGGCATCTATGGCTACACCTTC. Its translation is CASSQPGQGIYGYTF.

The chain uses TRBV10-3 and TRBJ2-1; D uncertain. V was trimmed by 3 bases and J by 0 bases, leaving 9 bases between them. The germline V gene encodes CDR1 ENHRY and CDR2 SYGVKD. The CDR3 length is 15 residues. CDR3 residues: CAISDSKSSYNEQFF. For the CDR3, the DNA is TGTGCCATCAGTGATTCGAAGAGCTCCTACAATGAGCAGTTCTTC.

V is TRBV19 and J is TRBJ1-2; 7 bases are shared with TRBD1. The CDR3 consists of 15 residues. Germline CDR1 is LNHDA and CDR2 is SQIVND (reference sequence). V was pared by 5 bases and J by 2 bases, with 8 bases of the junction left unmatched. This CDR3 is CASSSTLDRNYGYTF. CDR3 in DNA: TGTGCCAGTAGTTCAACCCTGGACAGGAACTATGGCTACACCTTC. Using reference TRBV19 and TRBJ1-2 for the parts outside the CDR3, the full variable domain is DGGITQSPKYLFRKEGQNVTLSCEQNLNHDAMYWYRQDPGQGLRLIYYSQIVNDFQKGDIAEGYSVSREKKESFPLTVTSAQKNPTAFYLCASSSTLDRNYGYTFGSGTRLTVV.

The sample holds one count of this clone. The chain employs TRBV19 and TRBJ1-4; D gene uncertain. This CDR3 has 13 residues. V was clipped by 8 bases and J by 4 bases, with 11 bases between them. Germline V gene sequence: CDR1 LNHDA, CDR2 SQIVND (reference sequence). CDR3 region: CASRALHNEKLFF. For the CDR3, the DNA is TGTGCCAGTCGGGCCCTACATAATGAAAAACTGTTTTTT.

This chain connects TRBV4-2 to TRBJ2-7; D is unclear. Deletions cut 0 bases from V and 4 bases from J, with 16 bases between. Germline assignment: CDR1 LGHNA and CDR2 YNFKEQ. The CDR3 totals 16 residues. The CDR3 is CASSQDRTETHYEQYF. For the CDR3, the DNA is TGTGCCAGCAGCCAAGATCGGACGGAGACCCATTACGAGCAGTACTTC.

A few counts support this clone. The chain combines TRBV2 with TRBJ2-5; D is perhaps TRBD1 or TRBD2 (6 bases each). V was pared by 8 bases and J by 3 bases, with 10 bases between. The germline gives CDR1 SNHLY, CDR2 FYNNEI. There are 12 residues in the CDR3. CDR3: CASGRGEETQYF. The CDR3 DNA follows: TGTGCCAGCGGAAGGGGGGAAGAGACCCAGTACTTC.

The chain employs TRBV6-6 and TRBJ1-3, with unresolved D. V shed 5 bases and J shed 0 bases, with 5 bases lying between them. The CDR3 length is 13 residues. Germline CDR1 is MNHNY and CDR2 is SVGAGI (reference sequence). Written as DNA, the CDR3 is TGTGCCAGCAGTGACAACTCTGGAAACACCATATATTTT. This sequence encodes CASSDNSGNTIYF.

CDR3 in amino acids: CASSLAHRDTQYF. The CDR3 nucleotides are TGTGCCAGCAGCTTAGCACATCGTGATACGCAGTATTTT. This chain links TRBV7-9 with TRBJ2-3, with no clear D. V dropped 0 bases and J dropped 6 bases, with 7 bases sitting between them. The CDR3 contains 13 residues. Germline V lookup: CDR1 SEHNR, CDR2 FQNEAQ (reference sequence).

The chain has TRBV14 and TRBJ1-1; D is ambiguous. Germline assignment: CDR1 SGHDN and CDR2 FVKESK. The V and J ends lost 6 bases and 1 base respectively, with 9 bases between them. CDR3 size: 13 residues. CDR3 nucleotides: TGTGCCAGCAGTGGGCAGCCGAACACTGAAGCTTTCTTT. Its protein product is CASSGQPNTEAFF.

V gene TRBV28 combines with J gene TRBJ2-4; D is unclear. CDR1 is MDHEN, CDR2 SYDVKM, per germline. V lost 1 base and J lost 8, with 9 bases in between. CDR3 length: 13 amino acids. CDR3 in amino acids: CASSLSDGYIQYF. DNA of the CDR3: TGTGCCAGCAGTTTATCCGATGGGTACATTCAGTACTTC.

This CDR3 is CASSLVGDTSFYNEQFF. CDR3 nucleotide sequence: TGTGCCAGCAGCTTAGTGGGGGACACTTCCTTTTACAATGAGCAGTTCTTC. This chain links TRBV7-8 with TRBJ2-1; D perhaps matches TRBD1 (6 bases). Looked up from germline, CDR1 is SGHVS and CDR2 is FQNEAQ. V was shortened by 1 base and J by 4 bases, with 17 bases between the two germline ends. The CDR3 extends over 17 amino acids.

The V and J genes are TRBV29-1 and TRBJ2-1, with 9 nucleotides matching TRBD2. The J segment lost 10 bases and the V segment lost 4 bases, leaving 14 bases of the junction unmatched. Germline V CDR1 and CDR2: SQVTM, ANQGSEA. The CDR3 totals 15 residues. CDR3 nucleotide sequence: TGCAGCGTTGGGCCCTTGGGGCGGGGGGGCGACGAGCAGTTCTTC. As protein: CSVGPLGRGGDEQFF.

This sequence joins TRBV19 and TRBJ1-1; D remains ambiguous. This CDR3 region has 13 residues. V dropped 2 bases and J dropped 1 base, with 5 bases sitting between them. Germline CDR1 reads LNHDA; CDR2 reads SQIVND (reference sequence). The CDR3 sequence: CASSITRNTEAFF. CDR3 coding DNA: TGTGCCAGTAGTATAACCAGGAACACTGAAGCTTTCTTT.

The gene calls are TRBV10-2 and TRBJ1-5, with D hard to call. This CDR3 comprises 15 residues. Deletions cut 7 bases from V and 5 bases from J, with 18 bases between. Germline CDR1 and CDR2: WSHSY and SAAADI. The CDR3 coding sequence is TGCGCCAGCAAGGAAAACCTGGGGTTTGATCAGCCCCAGCATTTT. This codes for CASKENLGFDQPQHF.

This clone occurred once. V gene TRBV27 combines with J gene TRBJ2-7; D is perhaps TRBD1 (6 bases). CDR1 MNHEY and CDR2 SMNVEV come from the germline V gene (reference sequence). This CDR3 has 15 residues. V lost 6 bases to trimming and J lost 3 bases, with 18 bases between them. The CDR3 loop reads CASSGQRRRDYEQYF. CDR3 in DNA: TGTGCCAGCAGCGGACAGCGACGTCGTGACTACGAGCAGTACTTC.

This chain joins TRBV28 and TRBJ1-1, with D perhaps matching TRBD1 (6 bases). CDR1 is MDHEN and CDR2 is SYDVKM in the germline V gene. The CDR3 is 15 residues long. Trimming left V 3 bases short and J 1 base short, with 12 bases between. The CDR3: CASSFFVRGNTEAFF. In nucleotides, the CDR3 is TGTGCCAGCAGTTTCTTCGTCAGGGGGAACACTGAAGCTTTCTTT. Variable domain in full (rest from reference TRBV28 and TRBJ1-1): DVKVTQSSRYLVKRTGEKVFLECVQDMDHENMFWYRQDPGLGLRLIYFSYDVKMKEKGDIPEGYSVSREKKERFSLILESASTNQTSMYLCASSFFVRGNTEAFFGQGTRLTVV.

V gene TRBV28 combines with J gene TRBJ2-3; perhaps TRBD2 as D (5 bases). CDR3 length: 12 residues. Germline assignment: CDR1 MDHEN and CDR2 SYDVKM. V dropped 2 bases and J dropped 5 bases, with 5 bases sitting between them. This chain's CDR3 is CASSLEGDTQYF. The DNA of the CDR3 is TGTGCCAGCAGTTTAGAGGGAGATACGCAGTATTTT. The variable domain in full, completed from reference TRBV28 and TRBJ2-3, reads DVKVTQSSRYLVKRTGEKVFLECVQDMDHENMFWYRQDPGLGLRLIYFSYDVKMKEKGDIPEGYSVSREKKERFSLILESASTNQTSMYLCASSLEGDTQYFGPGTRLTVL.